Listed below are T cell receptor beta chains from one sample, sequenced in a study of breast tumors, draining lymph nodes, adjacent tissues. MiXCR, applied by TCRdb to the multiplex PCR reads, yields one record per CDR3 protein. This sample has 21,000 or so distinct CDR3 sequences, with roughly 40% found just once. Sequencing was performed on breast tumor tissue. The receptors shown here come from a female donor with breast cancer. Some clones in this sample may be carry-over from other donors' samples. Both conserved end residues are part of each CDR3.

V: TRBV4-1; J: TRBJ2-1; CDR3: CASSQVRDRGRGEQFF
V: TRBV12-3/TRBV12-4; J: TRBJ1-2; CDR3: CASSFASGGLYGYTF
V: TRBV4-1; J: TRBJ1-2; CDR3: CASSQDATRYGYTF
V: TRBV18; J: TRBJ2-7; CDR3: CASSPDIYYEQYF
V: TRBV6-2/TRBV6-3; J: TRBJ2-7; CDR3: CASSSWLAETYEQYF
V: TRBV6-1; J: TRBJ1-2; CDR3: CAGRTVANYGYTF
V: TRBV2; J: TRBJ2-3; CDR3: CASRELAGASDTQYF
V: TRBV12-3/TRBV12-4; J: TRBJ2-7; CDR3: CASSGDGEQYF
V: TRBV7-9; J: TRBJ1-3; CDR3: CASSLETTGSGNTIYF
V: TRBV30; J: TRBJ1-2; CDR3: CAWGTGVGGYTF
V: TRBV9; J: TRBJ2-5; CDR3: CASSVSSGAETQYF
V: TRBV20-1; J: TRBJ2-1; CDR3: CSASGGGAYNEQFF
V: TRBV7-8; J: TRBJ2-5; CDR3: CASSFTGRGQYF
V: TRBV24-1; J: TRBJ1-5; CDR3: CATSDSGETQYFGPGTHGDTQHF
V: TRBV12-5; J: TRBJ2-5; CDR3: CASGLFALEGQETQYF
V: TRBV18; J: TRBJ1-4; CDR3: CASSPEQYYGEKLFF
V: TRBV7-2; J: TRBJ1-2; CDR3: CASSLERRAGGGYPF
V: TRBV5-5; J: TRBJ1-5; CDR3: CASSPLTGDQPQHF
V: TRBV20-1; J: TRBJ2-5; CDR3: CRLAGGAQYF
V: TRBV10-1; J: TRBJ2-4; CDR3: CASSRGGRRGNIQYF
V: TRBV30; J: TRBJ1-6; CDR3: CAWSSQGQRNSPLHF
V: TRBV7-8; J: TRBJ2-4; CDR3: CASSLGRSGTQYF
V: TRBV19; J: TRBJ2-3; CDR3: CASSPGPRVSTDTQYF
V: TRBV5-1; J: TRBJ2-2; CDR3: CASSLVDPSTGELFF
V: TRBV7-2; J: TRBJ2-7; CDR3: CASSPRDRGGEQYF
V: TRBV25-1; J: TRBJ1-2; CDR3: CASSDWDSSNYGYTF
V: TRBV12-3/TRBV12-4; J: TRBJ1-2; CDR3: CASSFLQGWRGYTF
V: TRBV20-1; J: TRBJ2-5; CDR3: CSVRWDREETQYF
V: TRBV27; J: TRBJ2-7; CDR3: CASSLWGDEQYF
V: TRBV25-1; J: TRBJ2-7; CDR3: CASSESPGFYEQYF
V: TRBV2; J: TRBJ2-7; CDR3: CASSQHYEQYF
V: TRBV5-1; J: TRBJ2-5; CDR3: CASSLAGLETQYF
V: TRBV14; J: TRBJ2-1; CDR3: CASSQMGTWGLAELPSYNEQFF
V: TRBV7-2; J: TRBJ2-7; CDR3: CASSYGYGRGGYEQYF
V: TRBV18; J: TRBJ2-5; CDR3: CASSRPGVRYQETQYF
V: TRBV7-9; J: TRBJ2-1; CDR3: CASSRGGGFNNEQFF
V: TRBV27; J: TRBJ1-5; CDR3: CASSLSSGQGSNQPQHF
V: TRBV12-3/TRBV12-4; J: TRBJ1-2; CDR3: CASYLRQGADYGYTF
V: TRBV12-3/TRBV12-4; J: TRBJ2-7; CDR3: CASSPVKGAYEQYF
V: TRBV29-1; J: TRBJ2-3; CDR3: CSVEADRETGYADF
V: TRBV7-9; J: TRBJ2-7; CDR3: CASSFAPYYEQYF
V: TRBV15; J: TRBJ2-3; CDR3: CATSRRAEYTDTQYF
V: TRBV7-2; J: TRBJ1-6; CDR3: CASSPRMGNSPLHF
V: TRBV2; J: TRBJ2-1; CDR3: CASMPFDEQFF
V: TRBV12-3/TRBV12-4; J: TRBJ1-2; CDR3: CASSPQGPGGSGYTF
V: TRBV10-3; J: TRBJ1-3; CDR3: CAISEGGAGNTIYF
V: TRBV6-5; J: TRBJ2-7; CDR3: CASSSPGRSSYEQYF
V: TRBV7-2; J: TRBJ1-5; CDR3: CASSLEGADSPQHF
V: TRBV7-3; J: TRBJ1-2; CDR3: CASSLTPGAPYGYTF
V: TRBV7-2; J: TRBJ2-1; CDR3: CASSLTSDYEQFF
V: TRBV29-1; J: TRBJ1-4; CDR3: CSVGGEKLFF
V: TRBV29-1; J: TRBJ1-2; CDR3: CSIEGTGHYGCTF
V: TRBV20-1; J: TRBJ1-5; CDR3: CSARGGQVNPPQHF
V: TRBV9; J: TRBJ1-5; CDR3: CASSEDGVRQPQHF
V: TRBV7-8; J: TRBJ1-5; CDR3: CASSFETGGTQPQHF
V: TRBV7-2; J: TRBJ1-2; CDR3: CASSPGTGSFYGYTF
V: TRBV20-1; J: TRBJ1-2; CDR3: CSAELPAAYGYTF
V: TRBV7-9; J: TRBJ1-5; CDR3: CASSLEDQPQHF